The source of this T cell receptor beta chain is a study of CD8 T cells in Susac syndrome. The RNA, roughly 0.45 to 1 ug, was put through reverse transcription using random hexamers. TCR beta CDR3 was amplified by immunoSEQ covering 54 Vbeta and 13 Jbeta. TCRdb passed the immunoSEQ multiplex PCR reads through MiXCR, listing each CDR3 protein once. This sample carries roughly 200,000 distinct CDR3 sequences, nearly 97% of them seen once, and the ten largest clones take 0.093%. Peripheral blood CD8+ and CD4+ T cells were profiled by TCR beta sequencing. Negative isolation was used for CD8+ and CD4+ T cells and FACS enrichment for TEMRA cells. This clonotype was seen once. This TCR came from a human donor with multiple sclerosis. The sample consisted of CD4+ T cells from PBMCs.

The chain's CDR3 is CAWSVRGNEQFF. Here the CDR3 DNA reads TGTGCCTGGAGTGTTAGGGGCAATGAGCAGTTCTTC. The chain joins TRBV30 to TRBJ2-1, with D possibly being TRBD1 (5 bases). V lost 0 bases and J lost 6, with 6 bases in between. The CDR3 is made up of 12 amino acids. Germline CDR1 reads GTSNPN; CDR2 reads SVGIG (reference sequence).